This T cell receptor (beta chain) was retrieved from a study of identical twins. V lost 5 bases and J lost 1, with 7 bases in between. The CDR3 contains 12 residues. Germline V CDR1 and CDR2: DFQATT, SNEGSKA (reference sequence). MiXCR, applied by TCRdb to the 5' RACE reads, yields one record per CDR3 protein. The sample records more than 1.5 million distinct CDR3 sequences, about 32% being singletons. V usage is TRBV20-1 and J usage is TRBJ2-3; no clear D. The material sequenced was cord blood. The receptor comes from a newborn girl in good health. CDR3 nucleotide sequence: TGCAGTGCTCCGCCGGGCACAGATACGCAGTATTTT. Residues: CSAPPGTDTQYF.